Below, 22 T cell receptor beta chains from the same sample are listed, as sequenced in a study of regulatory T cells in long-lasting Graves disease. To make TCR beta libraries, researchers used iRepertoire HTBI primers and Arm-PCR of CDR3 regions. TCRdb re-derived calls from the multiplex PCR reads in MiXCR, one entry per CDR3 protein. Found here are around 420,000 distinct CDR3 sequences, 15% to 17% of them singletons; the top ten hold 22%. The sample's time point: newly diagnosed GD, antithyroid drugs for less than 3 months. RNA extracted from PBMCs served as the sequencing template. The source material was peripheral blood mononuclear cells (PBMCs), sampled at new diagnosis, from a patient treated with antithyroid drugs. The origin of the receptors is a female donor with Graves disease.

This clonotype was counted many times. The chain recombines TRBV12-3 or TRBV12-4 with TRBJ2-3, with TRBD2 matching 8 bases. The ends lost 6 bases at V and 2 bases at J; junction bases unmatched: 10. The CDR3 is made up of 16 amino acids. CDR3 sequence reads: CASSRRVAGSTDTQYF. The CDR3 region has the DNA TGTGCCAGCAGCCGACGAGTAGCGGGGTCCACAGATACGCAGTATTTT.

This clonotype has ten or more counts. CDR3 protein: CASRQGISGGYTF. Written as DNA, the CDR3 is TGTGCCAGCAGACAGGGAATTTCGGGAGGCTACACCTTC. The V and J genes are TRBV11-2 and TRBJ1-2; D is perhaps TRBD1 (6 bases). CDR3 length equals 13 residues. CDR1 SGHAT and CDR2 FQNNGV come from the germline V gene. Trimming took 6 bases from V and 8 from J, leaving 16 bases between them.

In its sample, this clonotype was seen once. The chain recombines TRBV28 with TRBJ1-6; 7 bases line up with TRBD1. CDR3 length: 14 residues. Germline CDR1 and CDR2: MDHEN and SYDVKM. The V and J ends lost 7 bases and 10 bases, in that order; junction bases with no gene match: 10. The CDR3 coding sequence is TGTGCCAGCACCCAGGGGGGGGTCGAATCACCCCTCCACTTT. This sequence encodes CASTQGGVESPLHF.

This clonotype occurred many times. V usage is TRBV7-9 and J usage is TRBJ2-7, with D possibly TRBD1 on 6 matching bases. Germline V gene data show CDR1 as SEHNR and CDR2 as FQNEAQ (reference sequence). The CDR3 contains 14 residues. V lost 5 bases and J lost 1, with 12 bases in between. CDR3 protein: CASSPSGVSYEQYF. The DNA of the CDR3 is TGTGCCAGCAGCCCGTCAGGGGTATCCTACGAGCAGTACTTC.

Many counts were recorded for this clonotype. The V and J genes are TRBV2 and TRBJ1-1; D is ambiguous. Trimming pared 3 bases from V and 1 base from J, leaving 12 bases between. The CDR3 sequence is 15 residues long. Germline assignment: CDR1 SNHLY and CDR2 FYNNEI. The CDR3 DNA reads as TGTGCCAGCAGTGAGTCCCAAAACTCGAACACTGAAGCTTTCTTT. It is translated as CASSESQNSNTEAFF.

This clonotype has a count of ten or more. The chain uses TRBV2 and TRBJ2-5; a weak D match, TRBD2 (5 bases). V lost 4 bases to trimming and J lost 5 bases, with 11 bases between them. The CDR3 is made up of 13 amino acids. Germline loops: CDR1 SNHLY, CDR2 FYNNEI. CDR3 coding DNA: TGTGCCAGCAGTGGGCTAGCCTCCGAGACCCAGTACTTC. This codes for CASSGLASETQYF.

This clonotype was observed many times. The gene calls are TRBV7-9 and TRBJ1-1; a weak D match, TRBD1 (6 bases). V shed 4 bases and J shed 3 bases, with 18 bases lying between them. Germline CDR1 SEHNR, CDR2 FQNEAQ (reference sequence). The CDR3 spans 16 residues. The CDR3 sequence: CASSSRGGGAHTEAFF. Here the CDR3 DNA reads TGTGCCAGCAGCTCGAGAGGGGGGGGGGCACACACTGAAGCTTTCTTT.

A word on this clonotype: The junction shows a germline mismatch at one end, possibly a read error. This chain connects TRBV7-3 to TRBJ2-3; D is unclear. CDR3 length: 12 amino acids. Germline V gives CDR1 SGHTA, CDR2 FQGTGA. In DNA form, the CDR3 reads TGTGCCAGCAGCCTAACAGAAGATACGCAGTATTTT. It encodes CASSLTEDTQYF. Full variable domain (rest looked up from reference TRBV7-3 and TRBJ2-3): GAGVSQTPSNKVTEKGKYVELRCDPISGHTALYWYRQSLGQGPEFLIYFQGTGAADDSGLPNDRFFAVRPEGSVSTLKIQRTERGDSAVYLCASSLTEDTQYFGPGTRLTVL.

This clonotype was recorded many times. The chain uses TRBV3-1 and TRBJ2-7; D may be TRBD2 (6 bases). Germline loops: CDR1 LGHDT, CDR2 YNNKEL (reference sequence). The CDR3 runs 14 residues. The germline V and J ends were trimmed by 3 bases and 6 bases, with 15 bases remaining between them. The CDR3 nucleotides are TGTGCCAGCAGCCAGCGCATACTAGCAGGCGAGCAGTACTTC. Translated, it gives CASSQRILAGEQYF.

The CDR3 DNA reads TGCGCCAGCAGTGACCCCGGCAGGTCCTATGGCTACACCTTC. It is translated as CASSDPGRSYGYTF. This chain uses TRBV10-2 with TRBJ1-2; unclear D gene. There are 14 residues in the CDR3. The V gene's germline CDR1 is WSHSY and CDR2 SAAADI. V was clipped by 3 bases and J by 4 bases, with 12 bases between them.

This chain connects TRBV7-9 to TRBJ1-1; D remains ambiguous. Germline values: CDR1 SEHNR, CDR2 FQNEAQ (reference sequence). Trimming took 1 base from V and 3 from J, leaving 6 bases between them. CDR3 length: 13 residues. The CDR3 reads CASSLGAYTEAFF. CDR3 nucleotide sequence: TGTGCCAGCAGCTTAGGGGCGTACACTGAAGCTTTCTTT.

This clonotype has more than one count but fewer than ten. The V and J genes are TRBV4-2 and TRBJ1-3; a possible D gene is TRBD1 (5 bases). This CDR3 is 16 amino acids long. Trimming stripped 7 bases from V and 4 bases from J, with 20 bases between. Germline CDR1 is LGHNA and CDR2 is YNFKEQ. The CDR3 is CASNQDGGFSGNTIYF. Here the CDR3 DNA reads TGTGCCAGCAATCAGGACGGGGGGTTTTCCGGAAACACCATATATTTT.

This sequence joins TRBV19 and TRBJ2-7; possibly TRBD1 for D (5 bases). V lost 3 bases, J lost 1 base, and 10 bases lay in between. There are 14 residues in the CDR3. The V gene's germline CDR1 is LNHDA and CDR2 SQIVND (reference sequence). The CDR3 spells CASSMKGISYEQYF. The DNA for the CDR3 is TGTGCCAGTAGTATGAAGGGGATATCCTACGAGCAGTACTTC.

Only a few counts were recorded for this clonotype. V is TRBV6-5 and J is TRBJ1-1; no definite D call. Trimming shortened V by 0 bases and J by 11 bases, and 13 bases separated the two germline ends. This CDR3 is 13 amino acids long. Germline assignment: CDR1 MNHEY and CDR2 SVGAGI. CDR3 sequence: CASSYSSLAWAFF. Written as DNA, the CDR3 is TGTGCCAGCAGTTACTCCTCCCTCGCGTGGGCTTTCTTT.

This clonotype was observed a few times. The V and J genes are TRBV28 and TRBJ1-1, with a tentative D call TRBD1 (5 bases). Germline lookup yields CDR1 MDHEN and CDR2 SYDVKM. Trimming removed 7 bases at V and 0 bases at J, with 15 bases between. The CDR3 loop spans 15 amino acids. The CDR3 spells CASKRHDSMNTEAFF. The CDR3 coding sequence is TGTGCCAGCAAACGACACGACAGCATGAACACTGAAGCTTTCTTT.

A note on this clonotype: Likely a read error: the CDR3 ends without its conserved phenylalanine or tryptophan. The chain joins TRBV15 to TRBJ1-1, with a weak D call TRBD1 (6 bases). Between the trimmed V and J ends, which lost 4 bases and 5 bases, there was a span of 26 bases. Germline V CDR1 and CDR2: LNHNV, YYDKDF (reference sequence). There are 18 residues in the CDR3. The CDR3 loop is CATSILPRPGAERTEAFL. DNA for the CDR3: TGTGCCACCAGCATTCTCCCCCGGCCGGGGGCCGAAAGGACTGAAGCTTTCCTT.

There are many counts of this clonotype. As DNA, the CDR3 is TGTGCCAGCAGCGATGGGGGGGGCTATCAGCCCCAGCATTTT. It yields the protein CASSDGGGYQPQHF. The J gene is TRBJ1-5, the V gene TRBV9; the D gene is possibly TRBD1 (6 bases). The CDR3 contains 14 residues. Germline CDR1 SGDLS, CDR2 YYNGEE. V gave up 3 bases and J gave up 5 bases, with 12 bases separating them.

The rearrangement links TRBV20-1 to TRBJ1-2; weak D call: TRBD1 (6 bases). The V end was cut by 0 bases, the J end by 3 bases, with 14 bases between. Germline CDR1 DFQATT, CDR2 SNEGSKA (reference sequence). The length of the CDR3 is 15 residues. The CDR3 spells CSARDQSRGDYGYTF. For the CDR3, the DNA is TGCAGTGCTAGAGATCAGTCAAGGGGGGACTATGGCTACACCTTC.

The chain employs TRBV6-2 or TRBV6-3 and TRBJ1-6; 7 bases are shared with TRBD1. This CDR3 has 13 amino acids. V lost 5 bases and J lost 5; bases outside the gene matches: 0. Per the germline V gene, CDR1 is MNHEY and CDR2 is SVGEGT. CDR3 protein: CASSDRDNSPLHF. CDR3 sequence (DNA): TGTGCCAGCAGTGACAGGGATAATTCACCCCTCCACTTT.

CDR3 sequence reads: CASSGQGSSGNTIYF. As DNA, the CDR3 is TGTGCCAGCAGTGGACAGGGGAGCTCTGGAAACACCATATATTTT. The V and J genes are TRBV2 and TRBJ1-3; 8 nucleotides line up with TRBD1. Germline lookup yields CDR1 SNHLY and CDR2 FYNNEI. This CDR3 spans 15 amino acids. Unmatched junction bases numbered 2, after V lost 4 bases and J lost 0 bases.

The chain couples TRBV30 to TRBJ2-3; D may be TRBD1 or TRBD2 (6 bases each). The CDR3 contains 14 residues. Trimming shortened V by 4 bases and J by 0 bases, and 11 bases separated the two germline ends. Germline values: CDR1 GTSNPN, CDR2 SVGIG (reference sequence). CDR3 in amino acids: CAWKKGGSTDTQYF. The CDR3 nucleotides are TGTGCCTGGAAAAAGGGGGGAAGCACAGATACGCAGTATTTT.

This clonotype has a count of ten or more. This CDR3 reads CASGPLAGGNTGELFF. CDR3 coding DNA: TGTGCTAGTGGTCCCTTAGCGGGGGGCAACACCGGGGAGCTGTTTTTT. This chain uses TRBV12-5 with TRBJ2-2; TRBD2 matches at 10 bases. The V segment lost 5 bases and the J segment 2 bases; nucleotides outside the gene matches: 5. Germline CDR1 reads LGHNT; CDR2 reads FRNRAP. The CDR3 runs to 16 residues.